This is a list of T cell receptor beta chains from one sample in a study of OX40 agonist ivuxolimab in advanced cancers. The method was immunoSEQ multiplex PCR; TCRdb's version includes in-frame clones alone and lacks a portion of them. The sample has about 46,000 clones; about 87% are singletons. This specimen was CD4+ or CD8+ T cells sorted from blood, taken in a trial of the OX40 agonist ivuxolimab. The receptor source for this set is an adult with an advanced solid tumor such as melanoma, head and neck, liver or kidney cancer. CDR3s include the opening cysteine and the closing phenylalanine or tryptophan. Each record gives: V gene, D gene, clone size, J gene, CDR3 DNA, CDR3 protein. D genes are given only for firm matches. A row's size may be missing; if present it is once, few, many or a size class.

TRBV4-1	.	.	TRBJ2-7	TGCGCCAGCAGCCAAGATGCAGAATACGAGCAGTACTTC	CASSQDAEYEQYF
TRBV29-1	.	.	TRBJ2-7	TGCAGCGGCTCGGGACCCCGCGGAGAGCAGTACTTC	CSGSGPRGEQYF
TRBV7-9	.	few	TRBJ1-2	TGTGCCAGCAGCGTCACACCCCGCGGGGGCTACACCTTC	CASSVTPRGGYTF
TRBV4-1	TRBD2	.	TRBJ2-3	TGCGCCAGCTGCCACGCGGGGAGGGGCACAGATACGCAGTATTTT	CASCHAGRGTDTQYF
TRBV30	.	.	TRBJ2-3	TGTGCCTGGAGTCCCTGGGCTTCCCTATATACGCAGTATTTT	CAWSPWASLYTQYF
TRBV4-3	.	.	TRBJ2-1	TGCGCCAGCAGCCACGGGAAGGGCCGATACAATGAGCAGTTCTTC	CASSHGKGRYNEQFF
TRBV27	TRBD1	.	TRBJ1-2	TGTGCCAGCAGTCTATCAGGGGGCGCCTATGGCTACACCTTC	CASSLSGGAYGYTF
TRBV5-1	.	once	TRBJ1-6	TGCGCCAGCAGCCCCACCTCGGGAAGTCCGCCACCCCTCCACTTT	CASSPTSGSPPPLHF
TRBV30	TRBD1	.	TRBJ1-1	TGTGCCTGGAGTGCGGGACAGGCGGGCACTGAAGCTTTCTTT	CAWSAGQAGTEAFF
TRBV28	TRBD1	.	TRBJ2-7	TGTGCCAGCAGTTTACCCCAGGGGGCGGTCTACGAGCAGTACTTC	CASSLPQGAVYEQYF
TRBV9	TRBD2	few	TRBJ2-1	TGTGCCAGCAGCGTTCGCTTAGCGGGAGAAAATGAGCAGTTCTTC	CASSVRLAGENEQFF
TRBV27	TRBD1	.	TRBJ2-7	TGTGCCAGCAGTTCCAGGACAGGGTTCTACGAGCAGTACTTC	CASSSRTGFYEQYF
TRBV7-9	.	.	TRBJ1-2	TGTGCCAGCAGCCCGATCGGCGGCCTCCTCTACTATGGCTACACCTTC	CASSPIGGLLYYGYTF
TRBV5-1	.	.	TRBJ1-2	TGCGCCAGCAGCGAGCTGGGGGTCGGGACACACCTAAACTATGGCTACACCTTC	CASSELGVGTHLNYGYTF
TRBV13	TRBD1	few	TRBJ2-7	TGTGCCAGCAGCACCCGACAGGGCCTCTACGAGCAGTACTTC	CASSTRQGLYEQYF
TRBV15	.	.	TRBJ2-1	TGTGCCACCAGCCGGGCCTTTGGCCTACGTGAGCAGTTCTTC	CATSRAFGLREQFF
TRBV2	.	.	TRBJ1-3	TGTGCCAGCAGTGAATCCCTTGCGACGAGCTCTGGAAACACCATATATTTT	CASSESLATSSGNTIYF
TRBV6-5	.	once	TRBJ2-5	TGTGCCAGCAGTTACTCCGGGGTTGAGGAGACCCAGTACTTC	CASSYSGVEETQYF
TRBV7-8	TRBD1	.	TRBJ1-5	TGTGCCAGCAGCCCTACGTCGGACAGGTACCATAGCAATCAGCCCCAGCATTTT	CASSPTSDRYHSNQPQHF
TRBV4-2	TRBD1	.	TRBJ2-7	TGTGCCAGCAGCCAAGTTTCGATAGGGGGACAGGGTTACGAGCAGTACTTC	CASSQVSIGGQGYEQYF
TRBV28	.	.	TRBJ1-4	TGTGCCAGCAGTCTACCCCGGGACTCACTTCGAACAACTAATGAAAAACTGTTTTTT	CASSLPRDSLRTTNEKLFF
TRBV11-1	.	.	TRBJ1-1	TGTGCCAGCAGCCCAACTCGACATTCAAACTCGAACACTGAAGCTTTCTTT	CASSPTRHSNSNTEAFF
TRBV5-5	TRBD2	few	TRBJ2-7	TGTGCCAGCAGCCGTACTAGCGGGATCTACGAGCAGTACTTC	CASSRTSGIYEQYF
TRBV16	.	.	TRBJ1-2	TGTGCCAGCAGCCAAGGGAACAGGGCAGGAGGCTACACCTTC	CASSQGNRAGGYTF
TRBV5-4	TRBD2	once	TRBJ2-3	TGTGCCAGCAGCGGGACTAGCGGGAGGGGAACAGATACGCAGTATTTT	CASSGTSGRGTDTQYF
TRBV29-1	.	.	TRBJ2-2	TGCAGCGTTTCCCCCCGAAGCCCGAACACCGGGGAGCTGTTTTTT	CSVSPRSPNTGELFF
TRBV7-8	.	.	TRBJ1-2	TGTGCCAGCAGCCTAGTTCCGAGAGGGGTCGGAGGCTACACCTTC	CASSLVPRGVGGYTF
TRBV5-4	.	.	TRBJ1-3	TGTGCCAGCAGCTTCGGCTCTGGAAACACCATATATTTT	CASSFGSGNTIYF
TRBV6-5	.	few	TRBJ1-1	TGTGCCAGCAGTTACTCAGGCGGGGAGGACACTGAAGCTTTCTTT	CASSYSGGEDTEAFF
TRBV4-1	TRBD2	.	TRBJ2-7	TGCGCCAGCAGCCAAGCCCCAGCGGGAGCGTACGAGCAGTACTTC	CASSQAPAGAYEQYF
TRBV2	.	.	TRBJ2-7	TGTGCCAGCAGGGGGACCTACGAGCAGTACTTC	CASRGTYEQYF
TRBV2	.	once	TRBJ2-7	TGTGCCAGCAGTGGACCAGGGGAAGATCCCTACGAGCAGTACTTC	CASSGPGEDPYEQYF
TRBV7-8	TRBD1	few	TRBJ1-2	TGTGCCAGCAGCTTGTTGTGGACAGGGAACGGCTACACCTTC	CASSLLWTGNGYTF
TRBV11-2	TRBD1	.	TRBJ2-1	TGTGCCAGCAGCTTAGGGACAGGGGGCCCCCCCGGCTACAATGAGCAGTTCTTC	CASSLGTGGPPGYNEQFF
TRBV9	.	.	TRBJ2-2	TGTGCCAGCAGCCCCCTAAGTGTGGGGGAGCTGTTTTTT	CASSPLSVGELFF
TRBV7-2	.	.	TRBJ2-7	TGTGCCAGCAGCTTAGGGACAACCGAGCAGTACTTC	CASSLGTTEQYF
TRBV28	.	.	TRBJ1-5	TGTGCCAGCAGTATGACAGTCCAAGCAAATCAGCCCCAGCATTTT	CASSMTVQANQPQHF
TRBV11-2	TRBD2	.	TRBJ2-1	TGTGCCAGCAGCTTCCCTTCCGGGACTAGCGCCTACAATGAGCAGTTCTTC	CASSFPSGTSAYNEQFF
TRBV28	.	.	TRBJ1-5	TGTGCCAGCAGTTTAATAGGCAATCAGCCCCAGCATTTT	CASSLIGNQPQHF
TRBV7-6	.	.	TRBJ2-5	TGTGCCAGCAGCTTGCAGGATAGACGGGAGACCCAGTACTTC	CASSLQDRRETQYF
TRBV4-1	.	.	TRBJ2-3	TGCGCCAGCAGCCAAGAATCGGTAGTGGCGGAACGCACAGATACGCAGTATTTT	CASSQESVVAERTDTQYF
TRBV9	.	.	TRBJ2-1	TGTGCCAGCAGCGTAGATGTCAATGAGCAGTTCTTC	CASSVDVNEQFF
TRBV4-3	.	.	TRBJ2-1	TGCGCCAGCAGCCAAGATCATCCAGGTAGCGCCTACAATGAGCAGTTCTTC	CASSQDHPGSAYNEQFF
TRBV7-6	TRBD2	.	TRBJ2-2	TGTGCCAGCAGCTTAAGGTCGGGAGGGCCTACCGGGGAGCTGTTTTTT	CASSLRSGGPTGELFF
TRBV27	TRBD2	.	TRBJ2-7	TGTGCCAGCAGTTCGAGCGGGGCTTACGAGCAGTACTTC	CASSSSGAYEQYF
TRBV27	TRBD1	.	TRBJ1-1	TGTGCCAGCAGTCTCGGACAGGGGGAAGCTTTCTTT	CASSLGQGEAFF